This is a list of T cell receptor beta chains from one sample in a study of cytomegalovirus exposure and HLA in healthy donors. This table comes from immunoSEQ multiplex PCR, and its TCRdb copy is limited to in-frame clones, with some not included. Among about 170,000 clones listed, roughly 88% were seen once. Sequencing was performed on PBMCs. These receptor sequences come from a boy under 10 years old in good health and CMV-seronegative. CDR3s include the opening cysteine and the closing phenylalanine or tryptophan. The order of the fields is J gene, D gene, V gene, clone size, CDR3 DNA, CDR3 protein. The D gene is left open where the match is weak. A clone size is listed for some rows: how often the clone was seen (once, few, many), or a class if it is expanded.

TRBJ2-2 - TRBV5-1 - TGCGCCAGCAGCTATATCGGGGGCGGGGAGCTGTTTTTT CASSYIGGGELFF
TRBJ2-5 - TRBV30 - TGTGCCTGGAGTGTCCGTAGAGAGACCCAGTACTTC CAWSVRRETQYF
TRBJ2-1 - TRBV21-1 - TGTGCCAGCAGCCGTGCCGATGACCCGGGACTAGGGATTGGAGAGCAGTTCTTC CASSRADDPGLGIGEQFF
TRBJ2-2 - TRBV5-1 once TGCGCCAGCAGCTTCCAGATGGGGGGGCCAGTCGGGGAGCTGTTTTTT CASSFQMGGPVGELFF
TRBJ2-3 TRBD1 TRBV2 - TGTGCCAGCAGAGCGACAGGGTCAAGCACAGATACGCAGTATTTT CASRATGSSTDTQYF
TRBJ1-1 TRBD1 TRBV5-4 - TGTGCCAGCAGCGTACAGGGGCTACTGAACACTGAAGCTTTCTTT CASSVQGLLNTEAFF
TRBJ2-3 - TRBV9 - TGTGCCAGCAGCGTCGAGGGAGTGGGCACAGATACGCAGTATTTT CASSVEGVGTDTQYF
TRBJ1-4 - TRBV6-5 - TGTGCCAGCAGCCGAGCCGGGGCAACTAATGAAAAACTGTTTTTT CASSRAGATNEKLFF
TRBJ1-3 TRBD1 TRBV5-6 few TGTGCCAGCAGCGACAGGGGGGTCGGAGCTGGAAACACCATATATTTT CASSDRGVGAGNTIYF
TRBJ2-3 - TRBV6-5 - TGTGCCAGCAGTTACGAGGGAAGCACAGATACGCAGTATTTT CASSYEGSTDTQYF
TRBJ1-2 - TRBV6-5 once TGTGCCAGCAGTTCAAACTATGGCTACACCTTC CASSSNYGYTF
TRBJ1-1 - TRBV10-2 - TGCGCCAGCAAAAAGGGCAGACTAGGGACTGAAGCTTTCTTT CASKKGRLGTEAFF
TRBJ2-7 TRBD2 TRBV7-6 - TGTGCCAGCAGCACCCTAGCGGGAGGGGACGAGCAGTACTTC CASSTLAGGDEQYF